This paragraph reports one TCR beta chain. The target of this receptor is not known. Within one base of it there is no much larger clone, and no base qualities were kept. For sequencing of the TCRbeta CDR3 region, genomic DNA was extracted from the sorted cells. TCRbeta CDR3 regions were sequenced using the immunoSEQ Assay. TCRdb obtained this table from immuneACCESS and retained in-frame rearrangements with V and J assigned. These tables miss some clones; where compared with another copy, unresolved V genes account for less than half of the shortfall, and the remainder is unexplained. The sample has about 69,000 clones on record, approximately 90% of them singletons. Approximately 0.3% of the sample comes from the top ten. The data were obtained in a study of OX40 agonist ivuxolimab in advanced cancers. Context from the whole study: Ivuxolimab, which targeted the costimulatory receptor OX40 (CD134), was an agonistic, fully human IgG2 monoclonal antibody. Intravenous ivuxolimab was administered to patients every 2 weeks at six dose levels: 0.01, 0.1, 0.3, 1.5, 3 and 10 mg/kg. Among the 52 dose-escalation patients, some 20 had hepatocellular carcinoma, roughly 15 melanoma, 9 renal cell carcinoma and 9 head and neck cancer. The dose-escalation cohort was about 86% male with a mean age of approximately 60 years, ranging from roughly 23 to 90. Prior anti-PD-1, anti-PD-L1 or anti-CTLA-4 therapy was permitted, and 30% to 45% of dose-escalation patients had received checkpoint inhibitors. Three dose-escalation patients achieved partial responses, one with hepatocellular carcinoma and two with cutaneous melanoma. Peripheral TCRbeta sequencing aimed to test whether ivuxolimab altered TCR sequence diversity and caused clonal T-cell expansion. The paper covers the monotherapy dose-escalation part of the phase I ivuxolimab trial, which included N of about 50 patients.

Paper-wide results and their limitations: In the 0.1-3.0 mg/kg groups, partial responders were among the patients with the lowest normalized peripheral clonal expansion, particularly in CD8+ T cells. After ivuxolimab, CD8+ T cells had more expanded clones than CD4+ T cells on average. Low levels of normalized T-cell clonal expansion were also seen in some patients who did not respond. Which antigens the clonally expanded peripheral T cells were specific for was not determined. At doses of 0.1 to 3.0 mg/kg, clonal expansion of both CD4+ and CD8+ T cells in blood was seen between baseline and week 6.

Patients with autoimmune disease history or receiving systemic immunosuppression were excluded from the trial. Peripheral blood for TCR sequencing was drawn from every dose cohort at baseline, at cycle 4 day 1 and at cycle 7 day 1. Samples were obtained from an open-label, multicenter, first-in-human phase I dose-escalation trial of ivuxolimab. Adults with locally advanced or metastatic melanoma, renal cell, hepatocellular, or head and neck squamous cell carcinoma were enrolled in the trial. Before TCR sequencing, CD4+ T cells and CD8+ T cells were sorted from peripheral blood as separate populations. In the germline V gene, CDR1 corresponds to SQVTM and CDR2 to ANQGSEA. Counted from cysteine to phenylalanine, this CDR3 has 12 amino acids. Only the CDR3 region is kept as DNA, spanning 36 bases read in frame from base 1. For this chain, trimming is 8 bases at the V end and 1 base at the J end, and the number of junction bases without a gene match is 4.

This receptor was identified in an adult with an advanced solid tumor such as melanoma, head and neck, liver or kidney cancer. This material consisted of CD4+ or CD8+ T cells sorted from blood, taken in a trial of the OX40 agonist ivuxolimab. Here the chain combines TRBV29-1 and TRBJ1-1, and TRBD1 matches 7 of the central bases. The DNA is as follows: TGCAGCCTGAGGACAGGGAACACTGAAGCTTTCTTT. Protein translation: CSLRTGNTEAFF.